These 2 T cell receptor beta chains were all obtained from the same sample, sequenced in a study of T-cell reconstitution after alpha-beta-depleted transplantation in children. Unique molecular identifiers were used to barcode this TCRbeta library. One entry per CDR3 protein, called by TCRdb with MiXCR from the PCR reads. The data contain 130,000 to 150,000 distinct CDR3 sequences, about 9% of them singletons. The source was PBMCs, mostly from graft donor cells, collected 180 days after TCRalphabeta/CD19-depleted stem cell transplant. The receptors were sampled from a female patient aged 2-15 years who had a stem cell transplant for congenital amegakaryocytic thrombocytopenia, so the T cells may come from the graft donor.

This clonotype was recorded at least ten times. The CDR3 bases are TGTGCCAGCAGCGGGGACTCCACCGTGCAGTTCTTC. Encoded protein: CASSGDSTVQFF. The chain has TRBV2 and TRBJ2-1, with a tentative D call TRBD2 (6 bases). The CDR3 is made up of 12 amino acids. Germline V gives CDR1 SNHLY, CDR2 FYNNEI. Trimming took 6 bases from V and 12 from J, leaving 15 bases between them.

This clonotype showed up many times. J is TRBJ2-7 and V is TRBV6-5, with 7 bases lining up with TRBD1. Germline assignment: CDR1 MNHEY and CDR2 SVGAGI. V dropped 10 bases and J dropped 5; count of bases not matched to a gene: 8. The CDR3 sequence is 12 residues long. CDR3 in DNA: TGTGCCACCACCGACAGGGTCCACGAGCAGTACTTC. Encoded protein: CATTDRVHEQYF.